The rows below give T cell receptor beta chains drawn from one sample of a study of T cell changes during pregnancy in multiple sclerosis. The method was immunoSEQ multiplex PCR; TCRdb's version includes in-frame clones alone and lacks a portion of them. The data contain 130,000 or so clones, 95% to 98% of them seen just once; the ten biggest clones take up less than 0.55%. The starting material was peripheral blood, obtained after pregnancy. Receptors were obtained from a female donor with multiple sclerosis, enrolled in a pregnancy study. Each CDR3 is given with its conserved first and last residue.

J,V,CDR3
TRBJ2-5,TRBV7-7,CASSPYGALAGQQETQYF
TRBJ2-7,TRBV9,CASSVASGVYEQYF
TRBJ1-1,TRBV27,CASSSGGTGLNTEAFF
TRBJ1-1,TRBV28,CASSLPGDEAFF
TRBJ2-7,TRBV28,CASSGPGGIYEQYF
TRBJ2-2,TRBV2,CASSEPGGRPWELFF
TRBJ2-1,TRBV19,CASTGGIFYNEQFF
TRBJ2-1,TRBV7-6,CASSLGGLAGGPYNEQFF
TRBJ1-5,TRBV2,CASSGRQVLSNQPQHF
TRBJ2-7,TRBV5-4,CASSPGQSSYEQYF
TRBJ2-7,TRBV5-1,CASSAVGTATYEQYF
TRBJ1-1,TRBV29-1,CSVAPPGEAFF
TRBJ1-1,TRBV28,CASSSLGILNTEAFF
TRBJ2-7,TRBV28,CASSSAGPSGSLYEQYF
TRBJ1-4,TRBV7-2,CASSRVATNEKLFF
TRBJ1-1,TRBV25-1,CASRWGNTEAFF
TRBJ2-7,TRBV5-1,CASSLGTNYEQYF
TRBJ2-5,TRBV5-6,CASSGEREQSLKTQYF
TRBJ2-3,TRBV27,CASSSGQSTDTQYF
TRBJ1-4,TRBV4-1,CASSGLTNEKLFF
TRBJ1-5,TRBV18,CASSPTGSTAQHF
TRBJ2-7,TRBV29-1,CSVVRREGPSAFEQYF
TRBJ2-1,TRBV19,CASTSTTGGNPSGIYNEQFF
TRBJ2-3,TRBV9,CASSVGSGSLSTDTQYF
TRBJ2-2,TRBV10-3,CAISGTGQGVSGELFF
TRBJ2-3,TRBV20-1,CSSTSTDTQYF
TRBJ2-3,TRBV28,CASSLYRGQDTQYF
TRBJ1-3,TRBV7-9,CASSSWGAGNTIYF
TRBJ2-1,TRBV27,CASRIKSSYNEQFF
TRBJ2-1,TRBV28,CASSFAGLVGDEQFF
TRBJ2-5,TRBV28,CASSGGIGETQYF
TRBJ1-1,TRBV19,CASSITWTAEGAAFF
TRBJ1-5,TRBV18,CASSPTGQGFYSNQPQHF
TRBJ2-2,TRBV28,CASLGGSISTGELFF
TRBJ2-7,TRBV4-3,CASSQDLQGTDEQYF
TRBJ1-1,TRBV7-2,CASSQRRVNTEAFF
TRBJ2-5,TRBV9,CASSVATGSTPGQETQYF
TRBJ2-4,TRBV19,CASRTGGGLNVGRYF
TRBJ1-2,TRBV4-3,CASSQTTDSYGYTF
TRBJ2-1,TRBV19,CASSMASGRANEQFF
TRBJ1-2,TRBV5-5,CASSGMGDRGGYTF
TRBJ1-1,TRBV6-7,CASRWQGKNTEAFF
TRBJ1-1,TRBV25-1,CASSEWRGANTEAFF
TRBJ2-7,TRBV6-5,CASGTRGYEQYF
TRBJ2-7,TRBV28,CASSLTGGYEQYF
TRBJ1-1,TRBV6-5,CASENRIENTEAFF
TRBJ1-1,TRBV19,CASSILQATNEAFF
TRBJ2-7,TRBV19,CASSTGLAGGYEQYF
TRBJ2-1,TRBV10-3,CASHGGTGADEQFF
TRBJ2-7,TRBV5-1,CASSLRTGGYEQYF
TRBJ2-7,TRBV5-4,CASSTDRVNNEQYF
TRBJ2-5,TRBV19,CASSRNKETQYF
TRBJ2-7,TRBV28,CASSFTLGGGAQYF
TRBJ2-7,TRBV5-1,CASSLSARGGAGEQYF
TRBJ2-7,TRBV5-1,CASSLGHIAYEQYF
TRBJ2-7,TRBV11-2,CASSLVVQVSSYEQYF
TRBJ2-1,TRBV5-1,CASSLAITGVNEQFF